This T cell receptor beta chain was sequenced for a study of cytomegalovirus exposure and HLA in healthy donors. This CDR3 region has 16 residues. Looked up from germline, CDR1 is SGHVS and CDR2 is FQNEAQ. Trimming took 2 bases from V and 4 from J, leaving 16 bases between them. Clones were sequenced by immunoSEQ multiplex PCR, and TCRdb holds only the in-frame ones, with some missing. The table records roughly 62,000 clones, roughly nine tenths of them present only once. The TCR originated in a woman in her twenties or thirties in good health and CMV-seronegative. The sequenced sample was PBMCs. The V call is TRBV7-8, the J call TRBJ2-3; possibly TRBD2 for D (5 bases). CDR3 sequence (DNA): TGTGCCAGCAGCTTACTAGCCTCGGCAACAGCAGATACGCAGTATTTT. Its translation: CASSLLASATADTQYF.